These 9 T cell receptor beta chains came from one sample sequenced in a study of vaccination effects on CD4 cells after COVID-19. Using immunoSEQ multiplex PCR, the repertoire was profiled, and TCRdb retains in-frame clones only, with some absent. The sample has tens of thousands of clones, 55% to 85% seen once. Antigens of these TCRs are unknown. Within the ViraFEST assay, antigen-specific CD4+ T cells underwent expansion with viral peptide pools prior to sequencing. With about ten days of culture completed, CD4+ T cells were isolated. Each participant was given two doses of one vaccine (BNT162b2 or mRNA-1273). The sample was CD4+ T cells from PBMCs cultured with HCoV-229E spike peptides, taken after COVID-19 vaccination. The receptors derive from a human donor who received a COVID-19 vaccine.

V is TRBV4-1 and J is TRBJ2-4, with TRBD1 identical over 12 bases. J lost 8 bases, V lost 4 bases, and 12 bases had no gene match. The CDR3 totals 17 residues. The V gene's germline CDR1 is MGHRA and CDR2 YSYEKL. CDR3 residues: CASSRPGQGAKGDIQYF. The CDR3, as DNA: TGCGCCAGCAGCCGGCCGGGACAGGGGGCGAAAGGGGACATTCAGTACTTC.

This clone was recorded only once. The rearrangement uses TRBV29-1 and TRBJ2-2, with no clear D. Germline V gene data show CDR1 as SQVTM and CDR2 as ANQGSEA. Trimming took off 6 bases at V and 5 bases at J, with 16 bases between the two ends. The CDR3 is 14 amino acids. The CDR3 protein is CSVYNEPGTGELFF. CDR3 nucleotide sequence: TGCAGCGTGTACAACGAACCTGGGACCGGGGAGCTGTTTTTT.

J is TRBJ2-7 and V is TRBV11-3; no clear D gene. Germline lookup yields CDR1 SGHNT and CDR2 YENEEA. The germline V and J ends were trimmed by 2 bases and 6 bases, with 5 bases remaining between them. CDR3 size: 11 residues. The CDR3, as DNA: TGTGCCAGCAGCTTATTCGGCGAGCAGTACGTC. Its translation: CASSLFGEQYV.

The chain uses TRBV24-1 and TRBJ2-3; D is uncertain. Trimming removed 3 bases at V and 7 bases at J, with 13 bases between. The CDR3 runs to 14 residues. Germline lookup yields CDR1 KGHDR and CDR2 SFDVKD. CDR3 coding DNA: TGTGCCACCAGTGATCCAAGACACGTAAATACGCAGTATTTT. Residues: CATSDPRHVNTQYF.

This chain connects TRBV18 to TRBJ2-1; D is unclear. The CDR3 sequence is 14 residues long. V was shortened by 3 bases and J by 5 bases, with 11 bases between the two germline ends. Germline-derived CDR1 and CDR2 are KGHSH and LQKENI. The DNA of the CDR3 is TGTGCCAGCTCACCCTCGGCAGGAGACAATGAGCAGTTCTTC. It specifies CASSPSAGDNEQFF.

This clone was counted only a few times. This rearrangement joins TRBV7-2 to TRBJ2-7; weak D call: TRBD1 (6 bases). The CDR3 length is 14 residues. V was cut by 1 base and J by 7 bases, with 14 bases left in between. Germline CDR1 is SGHTA and CDR2 is FQGNSA. DNA of the CDR3: TGTGCCAGCAGCTTAGAGGGGGTTTATGGAGAGCAGTACGTC. Protein: CASSLEGVYGEQYV.

This rearrangement joins TRBV7-2 to TRBJ1-2, with D possibly TRBD1 on 5 matching bases. The CDR3 contains 13 residues. The germline gives CDR1 SGHTA, CDR2 FQGNSA. V was pared by 5 bases and J by 8 bases, with 15 bases between. The CDR3 bases are TGTGCCAGCAGCCTGGACACATGGAACGGCTACACCTTC. Protein: CASSLDTWNGYTF.

The gene calls are TRBV3-1 (or the pseudogene TRBV3-2) and TRBJ2-1, with 13 bases aligning to TRBD2. Germline values: CDR1 LGHDT, CDR2 YNNKEL (reference sequence). The V and J ends lost 4 bases and 6 bases, in that order; junction bases with no gene match: 3. This CDR3 has 15 amino acids. CDR3 coding DNA: TGTGCCAGCAGCCTTTGGACTAGCGGGGGCAATGAGCAGTTCTTC. As protein: CASSLWTSGGNEQFF.

This clone was recorded only once. V and J are TRBV10-3 and TRBJ2-7; 12 bases map to TRBD1. Losses at the gene ends were 10 bases for V and 5 bases for J; bases not matched to a gene: 9. Germline V gene sequence: CDR1 ENHRY, CDR2 SYGVKD. The CDR3 loop spans 14 amino acids. The CDR3 nucleotides are TGTGCCACCTACCCGGGACAGGGGGCTCACGAGCAGTACGTC. Its translation is CATYPGQGAHEQYV.